The 25 T cell receptor beta chains below were found in one sample sequenced in a study of blood T cells in healthy people across ages. The use of a sample-barcoded 5' primer and a J-beta primer mix characterized a second PCR of about 7 to 12 cycles. MiXCR was run by TCRdb on the 5' RACE reads, yielding one entry per CDR3 protein. The sample yields some 940,000 distinct CDR3 sequences, 25% to 35% seen once. The sample was also reused in another study, on T cells of mothers and their children.

Material for sequencing was blood. The receptors were sampled from a woman in her thirties or forties in good health.

Notes on this clonotype: The junction departs from germline at one end; a sequencing error may be responsible. The chain links TRBV7-2 to TRBJ1-4, with 7 positions matching TRBD1. CDR3 length: 16 amino acids. Per the germline V gene, CDR1 is SGHTA and CDR2 is FQGNSA. CDR3 sequence: CASSLAIWDSNEKLFF. The CDR3 DNA reads as TGTGCCAGCAGTTTAGCAATATGGGACAGTAATGAAAAACTGTTTTTT.

This chain uses TRBV5-1 with TRBJ2-6; either TRBD1 or TRBD2 may supply D (5 bases each). This CDR3 has 17 amino acids. The germline V gene encodes CDR1 SGHRS and CDR2 YFSETQ. Between the trimmed V and J ends, which lost 6 bases and 0 bases, there was a span of 16 bases. CDR3 residues: CASKGWDVYSGANVLTF. DNA of the CDR3: TGCGCCAGCAAAGGATGGGACGTATACTCTGGGGCCAACGTCCTGACTTTC.

This clonotype was detected a few times. The chain employs TRBV27 and TRBJ2-7, with a tentative D call TRBD1 (5 bases). Per the germline V gene, CDR1 is MNHEY and CDR2 is SMNVEV (reference sequence). This CDR3 is built from 14 residues. The V and J ends lost 3 bases and 3 bases respectively, with 12 bases between them. The CDR3 nucleotides read TGTGCCAGCAGTTTGCTTGGGGCCGGCTACGAGCAGTACTTC. Protein sequence: CASSLLGAGYEQYF.

This clonotype has a handful of counts. J is TRBJ1-6 and V is TRBV7-9; D remains unclear. The CDR3 is 14 residues long. V lost 5 bases to trimming and J lost 4 bases, with 9 bases between them. Germline V gene lookup returns CDR1 SEHNR and CDR2 FQNEAQ (reference sequence). The CDR3 loop is CASSPVLYNSPLHF. As DNA, the CDR3 is TGTGCCAGCAGCCCGGTACTTTATAATTCACCCCTCCACTTT.

This clonotype was counted at least ten times. The V gene is TRBV29-1, the J gene TRBJ1-5; D is possibly TRBD1 (6 bases). The CDR3 extends over 13 amino acids. Germline CDR1 reads SQVTM; CDR2 reads ANQGSEA. Deletions cut 5 bases from V and 6 bases from J, with 14 bases between. This CDR3 reads CSVTQGSGQPQHF. The DNA for the CDR3 is TGCAGCGTTACCCAGGGGTCTGGTCAGCCCCAGCATTTT.

About this clonotype itself: One end of the junction is discordant with germline, which a read error may explain. The chain combines TRBV5-1 with TRBJ2-3; 9 nucleotides line up with TRBD1. The CDR3 is 13 amino acids. The germline gives CDR1 SGHRS, CDR2 YFSETQ. CDR3 sequence (DNA): TGCGCCAGCAGCGACAGGGGGGGAGATACGCGGTATTTT. Residues: CASSDRGGDTRYF.

The table lists this clonotype with many counts. CDR3 sequence: CSARAQGQVNSPLHF. As DNA, the CDR3 is TGCAGTGCCAGGGCTCAGGGACAGGTTAATTCACCCCTCCACTTT. The genes are TRBV20-1 and TRBJ1-6, with 8 bases aligning to TRBD1. Germline V gene data show CDR1 as DFQATT and CDR2 as SNEGSKA (reference sequence). The CDR3 contains 15 residues. J lost 6 bases, V lost 6 bases, and 10 bases had no gene match.

This clonotype came up many times. The chain has TRBV7-6 and TRBJ2-7, with D possibly matching TRBD1 (6 bases). Trimming took 3 bases from V and 5 from J, leaving 14 bases between them. The CDR3 covers 14 residues. CDR1 SGHVS and CDR2 FNYEAQ come from the germline V gene. CDR3 loop: CASSFPSRGNEQYF. In DNA form, the CDR3 reads TGTGCCAGCAGCTTCCCTAGCAGGGGCAACGAGCAGTACTTC.

Of note for this clonotype: At one of its ends the junction is not consistent with the germline gene, which may arise from a read error. The chain carries TRBV9 and TRBJ2-1; possible D gene TRBD2, 6 bases. CDR3 length: 14 residues. In germline, CDR1 is SGDLS, CDR2 YYNGEE. The CDR3 sequence: CAGSVGGWGDEQFF. The DNA for the CDR3 is TGTGCCGGCAGCGTAGGAGGCTGGGGGGATGAGCAGTTCTTC.

This clonotype was recorded at least ten times. The rearrangement uses TRBV4-3 and TRBJ2-7; D gene ambiguous. The CDR3 length is 14 residues. Trimming shortened V by 0 bases and J by 6 bases, and 12 bases separated the two germline ends. CDR1 is LGHNA, CDR2 YSLEER, per germline. The CDR3 DNA sequence: TGCGCCAGCAGCCAAGAAAGAGCGATCGCCGAGCAGTACTTC. Its translation is CASSQERAIAEQYF.

V usage is TRBV10-3 and J usage is TRBJ1-2, with TRBD1 as a possible D gene (5 bases). CDR1 and CDR2 (germline): ENHRY, SYGVKD. This CDR3 spans 14 amino acids. Trimming removed 3 bases from V and 4 bases from J, with 12 bases in between. This chain's CDR3 is CAISEGGDGYGYTF. In nucleotides, the CDR3 is TGTGCCATCAGTGAAGGAGGGGATGGCTATGGCTACACCTTC.

DNA of the CDR3: TGTGCCAGCAGTCCCACCGGGACTAGCGGAATCACAGATACGCAGTATTTT. Translated, it gives CASSPTGTSGITDTQYF. This sequence joins TRBV28 and TRBJ2-3; 11 bases are shared with TRBD2. The trim removed 5 bases at V and 2 bases at J, leaving 9 bases unmatched. The CDR3 sequence is 17 residues long. Germline V CDR1 and CDR2: MDHEN, SYDVKM.

The sample holds a few counts of this clonotype. This rearrangement joins TRBV6-5 to TRBJ1-1; no definite D call. Trimming shortened V by 0 bases and J by 1 base, and 9 bases separated the two germline ends. The CDR3 runs to 15 residues. Germline V gene data show CDR1 as MNHEY and CDR2 as SVGAGI. CDR3 coding DNA: TGTGCCAGCAGTTACTCTTCTATTGCGAACACTGAAGCTTTCTTT. Protein: CASSYSSIANTEAFF.

The CDR3 reads CASSLASGGACNEQFF. In nucleotides, the CDR3 is TGCGCCAGCAGCCTGGCTAGCGGGGGGGCCTGCAATGAGCAGTTCTTC. The chain employs TRBV5-1 and TRBJ2-1; 12 bases map to TRBD2. The germline gives CDR1 SGHRS, CDR2 YFSETQ. There are 16 residues in the CDR3. V lost 4 bases, J lost 6 bases, and 8 bases stayed unmatched. Supplemented by reference TRBV5-1 and TRBJ2-1, the full variable domain reads KAGVTQTPRYLIKTRGQQVTLSCSPISGHRSVSWYQQTPGQGLQFLFEYFSETQRNKGNFPGRFSGRQFSNSRSEMNVSTLELGDSALYLCASSLASGGACNEQFFGPGTRLTVL.

A few counts support this clonotype. V is TRBV7-2 and J is TRBJ2-7, with D perhaps TRBD1 (6 bases). Per the germline V gene, CDR1 is SGHTA and CDR2 is FQGNSA. There are 16 residues in the CDR3. V was cut by 5 bases and J by 3 bases, with 20 bases left in between. CDR3 sequence reads: CASSQTSGHLRYEQYF. The CDR3, as DNA: TGTGCCAGCAGCCAGACCTCGGGACATCTCCGCTACGAGCAGTACTTC.

This clonotype was counted at least ten times. The chain has TRBV29-1 and TRBJ1-1; 8 bases fit TRBD1. The CDR3 contains 11 residues. V shed 4 bases and J 7 bases; nucleotides not matched to a gene: 2. The germline CDR1 and CDR2 sequences are SQVTM and ANQGSEA. The CDR3 DNA is TGCAGCGTTGTTGGACAGGGTGAAGCTTTCTTT. The encoded protein is CSVVGQGEAFF.

The V and J genes are TRBV7-9 and TRBJ2-1, with a possible D match to TRBD1 (5 bases). The CDR3 has 14 amino acids. Germline V gives CDR1 SEHNR, CDR2 FQNEAQ (reference sequence). V shed 5 bases and J shed 6 bases, with 14 bases lying between them. CDR3 coding DNA: TGTGCCAGCAGCCAGGGTTCAGGGTCCAATGAGCAGTTCTTC. It is translated as CASSQGSGSNEQFF.

J is TRBJ2-7 and V is TRBV2; D is possibly TRBD1 (6 bases). The germline V and J ends were trimmed by 4 bases and 3 bases, with 16 bases remaining between them. The CDR3 contains 15 residues. Per the germline V gene, CDR1 is SNHLY and CDR2 is FYNNEI. The CDR3 region has the DNA TGTGCCAGCAGTGCTTCGGTACCACAGGGCTACGAGCAGTACTTC. It specifies CASSASVPQGYEQYF.

This clonotype has more than one count but fewer than ten. This chain uses TRBV24-1 with TRBJ2-1; D is undetermined. CDR3 size: 14 residues. Looked up from germline, CDR1 is KGHDR and CDR2 is SFDVKD. The V end was cut by 2 bases, the J end by 7 bases, with 11 bases between. As DNA, the CDR3 is TGTGCCACCAGTGATTACGGAATTCAAAATGAGCAGTTCTTC. Protein product: CATSDYGIQNEQFF.

The genes are TRBV2 and TRBJ1-1, with D possibly matching TRBD1 (5 bases). This CDR3 has 14 amino acids. V dropped 6 bases and J dropped 4 bases, with 15 bases sitting between them. Per germline, CDR1 SNHLY and CDR2 FYNNEI. CDR3 region: CASRANGGTTEAFF. Written as DNA, the CDR3 is TGTGCCAGCAGGGCAAATGGGGGGACCACTGAAGCTTTCTTT. The whole variable domain, filled in from reference TRBV2 and TRBJ1-1, reads EPEVTQTPSHQVTQMGQEVILRCVPISNHLYFYWYRQILGQKVEFLVSFYNNEISEKSEIFDDQFSVERPDGSNFTLKIRSTKLEDSAMYFCASRANGGTTEAFFGQGTRLTVV.

This clonotype was found a few times. This chain links TRBV28 with TRBJ1-2, with TRBD1 matching 8 bases. Germline CDR1 MDHEN, CDR2 SYDVKM. After removal of 2 bases from V and 7 bases from J, the junction contained 9 bases not matched to a gene. The CDR3 has 15 residues. CDR3 loop: CASSLTGQESRGYTF. CDR3 in DNA: TGTGCCAGCAGTTTAACGGGACAGGAATCTCGTGGCTACACCTTC.

This clonotype was seen only a few times. The chain recombines TRBV27 with TRBJ2-5; no firm D call. The CDR3 has 13 residues. V lost 8 bases and J lost 3, with 13 bases in between. Germline-derived CDR1 and CDR2 are MNHEY and SMNVEV (reference sequence). The CDR3 coding sequence is TGTGCCAGCTCTGGACCCACCAAAGAGACCCAGTACTTC. It codes for CASSGPTKETQYF.

This chain joins TRBV6-2 or TRBV6-3 and TRBJ1-5; TRBD1 aligns across 11 bases. V was clipped by 7 bases and J by 3 bases; unmatched bases: 5. This CDR3 spans 15 amino acids. The germline V gene encodes CDR1 MNHEY and CDR2 SVGEGT. The CDR3 is CASTSDRGPNQPQHF. The CDR3 DNA reads as TGTGCCAGCACTTCGGACAGGGGGCCCAATCAGCCCCAGCATTTT.

The sample holds one count of this clonotype. One base away lies a much larger clone, so this may be a sequencing read error. J is TRBJ2-4 and V is TRBV7-6; D might be TRBD1 (5 bases). Per germline, CDR1 SGHVS and CDR2 FNYEAQ. V dropped 1 base and J dropped 13 bases, with 17 bases sitting between them. This CDR3 has 14 amino acids. The CDR3 spells CASSLGGRYTEQYF. The CDR3 nucleotides read TGTGCCAGCAGCTTAGGGGGCAGATATACAGAGCAGTACTTC.

The chain is built from TRBV3-1 and TRBJ1-2; D not certain. Germline CDR1 reads LGHDT; CDR2 reads YNNKEL (reference sequence). The V end lost 0 bases, the J end lost 4 bases, and 12 bases lay between the germline ends. The CDR3 has 15 residues. The CDR3 bases are TGTGCCAGCAGCCAAGACCGTCAGGTCGGCTATGGCTACACCTTC. The encoded protein is CASSQDRQVGYGYTF.